This T cell receptor (beta chain) derives from a study of Tregs in tolerant kidney transplant recipients. General study points: The most relevant donor-specific Treg TCRbeta repertoire apparently came from expansion with activated donor B cells. Biological reproducibility was not directly addressed, but technical replication error appeared minimal.

The CDR3 extends over 15 amino acids. Germline loops: CDR1 MNHEY, CDR2 SVGAGI. V lost 6 bases and J 4 bases, leaving 13 bases between the germline ends. With respect to this clone: Antigen: not known.

Only in-frame clones appear in the TCRdb table, and some are missing; sequencing was by immunoSEQ multiplex PCR. The sample includes about 120,000 clones, roughly nine tenths of them seen just once. This receptor was taken from a human donor in good health. The chain recombines TRBV6-5 with TRBJ1-6, with a tentative D call TRBD1 (5 bases). The source material was CD4+ T cells from blood. CDR3 loop: CASSPGGVYNSPLHF. In DNA, the CDR3 is TGTGCCAGCAGCCCCGGAGGGGTGTATAATTCACCCCTCCACTTT.